This T cell receptor (beta chain) stems from a study of shared clonotypes between healthy human individuals. The protocol was immunoSEQ multiplex PCR, while the TCRdb copy is restricted to in-frame clones and leaves out a portion. In the table there are about a million clones, around 77% of which are singletons. The germline V and J ends were trimmed by 6 bases and 5 bases, with 8 bases remaining between them. This CDR3 has 12 amino acids. The germline gives CDR1 MNHNS, CDR2 SASEGT. The receptor was derived from a man aged 18 to 29 in good health. Some clones in this sample may be carry-over from other donors' samples. The sequenced sample was memory CD4+ T cells from PBMCs. Subset given: CD45RA-negative fraction. This chain links TRBV6-1 with TRBJ2-1; D is uncertain. The CDR3 DNA reads TGTGCCAGCAGGGACCATAACAATGAGCAGTTCTTC. Translated: CASRDHNNEQFF.